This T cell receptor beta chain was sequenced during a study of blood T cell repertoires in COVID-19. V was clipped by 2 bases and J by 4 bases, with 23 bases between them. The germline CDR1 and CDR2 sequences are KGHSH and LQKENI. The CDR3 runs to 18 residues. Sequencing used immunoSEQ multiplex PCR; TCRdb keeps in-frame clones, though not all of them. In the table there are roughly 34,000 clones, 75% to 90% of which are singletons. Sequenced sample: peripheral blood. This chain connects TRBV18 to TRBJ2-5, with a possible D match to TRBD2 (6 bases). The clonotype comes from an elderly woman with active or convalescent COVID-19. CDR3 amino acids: CASSPNSLALRKAETQYF. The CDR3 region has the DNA TGTGCCAGCTCACCAAATTCACTAGCTCTACGAAAGGCAGAGACCCAGTACTTC. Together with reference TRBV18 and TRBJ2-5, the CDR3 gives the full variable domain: NAGVMQNPRHLVRRRGQEARLRCSPMKGHSHVYWYRQLPEEGLKFMVYLQKENIIDESGMPKERFSAEFPKEGPSILRIQQVVRGDSAAYFCASSPNSLALRKAETQYFGPGTRLLVL.